One sample yielded the 18 T cell receptor beta chains listed below, sequenced in a study of CD8 T cells in ankylosing spondylitis. Study-wide findings and caveats: Eight highly homologous variants made up a TCR beta motif, and this motif appeared characteristic of ankylosing spondylitis blood.

Via MiXCR, TCRdb re-called the 5' RACE reads, giving one row per CDR3 protein. This table holds hundreds of thousands of distinct CDR3 sequences, roughly 12% found once. These TCRs are of unknown antigen specificity. The sequencing input was blood, either unsorted or a sorted T cell fraction (not recorded which). These TCRs come from a male donor with ankylosing spondylitis.

A few counts support this clonotype. J is TRBJ2-5 and V is TRBV20-1; a possible D gene is TRBD1 (5 bases). Germline V gene sequence: CDR1 DFQATT, CDR2 SNEGSKA (reference sequence). V dropped 4 bases and J dropped 0 bases, with 15 bases sitting between them. The CDR3 contains 15 residues. CDR3 bases: TGCAGTGCTACCCCCCCCAGGGCCAACCAAGAGACCCAGTACTTC. As protein: CSATPPRANQETQYF.

This clonotype was counted ten times or more. The chain has TRBV5-1 and TRBJ2-1, with D possibly being TRBD1 (5 bases). The CDR3 covers 16 residues. Germline loops: CDR1 SGHRS, CDR2 YFSETQ. Trimming took 0 bases from V and 0 from J, leaving 10 bases between them. The CDR3 loop reads CASSLEGRVSYNEQFF. For the CDR3, the DNA is TGCGCCAGCAGCTTGGAAGGCAGGGTCTCCTACAATGAGCAGTTCTTC. Filled out from reference TRBV5-1 and TRBJ2-1, the complete variable domain reads KAGVTQTPRYLIKTRGQQVTLSCSPISGHRSVSWYQQTPGQGLQFLFEYFSETQRNKGNFPGRFSGRQFSNSRSEMNVSTLELGDSALYLCASSLEGRVSYNEQFFGPGTRLTVL.

This clonotype was detected a few times. The chain joins TRBV20-1 to TRBJ2-7; 9 bases fit TRBD2. The CDR3 loop spans 16 amino acids. The ends lost 3 bases at V and 3 bases at J; junction bases unmatched: 12. Germline loops: CDR1 DFQATT, CDR2 SNEGSKA (reference sequence). CDR3 DNA: TGCAGTGCTAGTGCCCCAATAGGGACTAGCAGCTACGAGCAGTACTTC. Translation: CSASAPIGTSSYEQYF.

This clonotype came up many times. The V call is TRBV5-1, the J call TRBJ2-1, with TRBD2 as a possible D gene (6 bases). There are 15 residues in the CDR3. V gave up 4 bases and J gave up 5 bases, with 16 bases separating them. Germline-derived CDR1 and CDR2 are SGHRS and YFSETQ. The CDR3 here is CASSLSGRRDNEQFF. CDR3 in DNA: TGCGCCAGCAGCCTCAGTGGGCGGAGGGACAATGAGCAGTTCTTC. The variable domain in full, completed from reference TRBV5-1 and TRBJ2-1, reads KAGVTQTPRYLIKTRGQQVTLSCSPISGHRSVSWYQQTPGQGLQFLFEYFSETQRNKGNFPGRFSGRQFSNSRSEMNVSTLELGDSALYLCASSLSGRRDNEQFFGPGTRLTVL.

The sample holds many counts of this clonotype. V is TRBV5-1 and J is TRBJ2-1; no clear D gene. V shed 2 bases and J shed 5 bases, with 14 bases lying between them. Germline V gene data show CDR1 as SGHRS and CDR2 as YFSETQ. This CDR3 has 15 residues. Written as DNA, the CDR3 is TGCGCCAGCAGCTTCAGAGGTATTGAGGACAATGAGCAGTTCTTC. Translating gives CASSFRGIEDNEQFF.

This clonotype was observed a few times. The gene calls are TRBV2 and TRBJ2-1; 9 positions match TRBD2. After removal of 6 bases from V and 0 bases from J, the junction contained 6 bases not matched to a gene. Germline CDR1 and CDR2: SNHLY and FYNNEI. There are 16 residues in the CDR3. The CDR3 protein is CASSRLAASSYNEQFF. Written as DNA, the CDR3 is TGTGCCAGCAGCAGACTAGCGGCCAGCTCCTACAATGAGCAGTTCTTC. The full variable domain, its missing parts supplied by reference TRBV2 and TRBJ2-1, is EPEVTQTPSHQVTQMGQEVILRCVPISNHLYFYWYRQILGQKVEFLVSFYNNEISEKSEIFDDQFSVERPDGSNFTLKIRSTKLEDSAMYFCASSRLAASSYNEQFFGPGTRLTVL.

This clonotype was counted at least ten times. V usage is TRBV13 and J usage is TRBJ2-7; 8 bases line up with TRBD2. The CDR3 is 14 amino acids. Germline values: CDR1 PRHDT, CDR2 FYEKMQ (reference sequence). V shed 0 bases and J 6 bases; nucleotides not matched to a gene: 4. CDR3 in amino acids: CASSLGAGDPEQYF. The CDR3 DNA follows: TGTGCCAGCAGCTTAGGAGCGGGAGATCCCGAGCAGTACTTC.

In this sample, this clonotype turned up many times. The rearrangement links TRBV10-2 to TRBJ1-1; no firm D call. The V end was cut by 7 bases, the J end by 1 base, with 4 bases between. This CDR3 has 11 amino acids. Per germline, CDR1 WSHSY and CDR2 SAAADI. CDR3 in DNA: TGCGCCAGCATCCAGAACACTGAAGCTTTCTTT. Protein: CASIQNTEAFF.

This clonotype was observed at least ten times. One end of the junction varies from germline; a read error may be responsible. The chain combines TRBV7-6 with TRBJ2-2; D is undetermined. From germline, CDR1 is SGHVS and CDR2 FNYEAQ. The CDR3 runs to 14 residues. CDR3 protein: CASSSLPGTGELFF. The CDR3 DNA follows: TGCGCCAGCAGCTCGCTCCCCGGGACCGGGGAGCTGTTTTTT. The whole variable domain, remainder taken from reference TRBV7-6 and TRBJ2-2, is GAGVSQSPRYKVTKRGQDVALRCDPISGHVSLYWYRQALGQGPEFLTYFNYEAQQDKSGLPNDRFSAERPEGSISTLTIQRTEQRDSAMYRCASSSLPGTGELFFGEGSRLTVL.

The sample holds many counts of this clonotype. The chain combines TRBV3-1 with TRBJ2-5, with 11 bases aligning to TRBD2. CDR1 and CDR2 from the germline V gene are LGHDT and YNNKEL (reference sequence). The CDR3 extends over 14 amino acids. The junction had 2 bases not matched to a gene; V was cut back by 3 bases and J by 5 bases. The CDR3 loop reads CASSQTSGMETQYF. CDR3 bases: TGTGCCAGCAGCCAGACTAGCGGGATGGAGACCCAGTACTTC.

This clonotype was detected a few times. The chain uses TRBV5-1 and TRBJ2-5, with D possibly matching TRBD2 (5 bases). The germline V gene has CDR1 SGHRS and CDR2 YFSETQ. V lost 4 bases and J lost 0, with 13 bases in between. CDR3 length: 15 residues. The CDR3 DNA reads TGCGCCAGCAGCCCGTCGCTGGACTACCAAGAGACCCAGTACTTC. Translation: CASSPSLDYQETQYF.

This clonotype appeared a few times. V and J are TRBV11-2 and TRBJ1-6, with TRBD1 as a possible D gene (6 bases). CDR1 is SGHAT and CDR2 is FQNNGV in the germline V gene. Trimming pared 0 bases from V and 15 bases from J, leaving 33 bases between. The CDR3 has 20 residues. The CDR3 sequence: CASSLDSNRADSPLHLILHF. DNA for the CDR3: TGTGCCAGCAGCTTAGACTCTAACAGGGCGGATTCACCCCTCCACCTGATCCTCCACTTT.

V gene TRBV21-1 combines with J gene TRBJ2-5; the table's D gene call, TRBD1, was not cross checked with the DNA. TRBV21-1 is a documented pseudogene. This CDR3 contains 16 residues. CDR3 in DNA: TGTGCCAGCAGCAAAGCGGGGACAGCTGGGCAAGAGACCCAGTACTTC. It yields the protein CASSKAGTAGQETQYF.

This clonotype was counted a few times. This sequence joins TRBV12-3 or TRBV12-4 and TRBJ2-1; 7 bases line up with TRBD2. J was trimmed by 12 bases and V by 3 bases; bases with no gene match: 8. CDR3 length: 13 amino acids. CDR3 in DNA: TGTGCCAGCAGTTTCGCAGGACTAGTCTCGCAGTTCTTC. It is translated as CASSFAGLVSQFF.

This chain connects TRBV10-3 to TRBJ2-1; TRBD2 might be the D (6 bases). The CDR3 is made up of 14 amino acids. Per germline, CDR1 ENHRY and CDR2 SYGVKD. V shed 5 bases and J shed 2 bases, with 10 bases lying between them. The CDR3 DNA reads TGTGCCATCAGTAATAGCGGAACCTACAATGAGCAGTTCTTC. Residues: CAISNSGTYNEQFF.

This clonotype was counted a few times. This chain joins TRBV10-2 and TRBJ2-1, with 7 bases matching TRBD1. This CDR3 spans 14 amino acids. J gave up 7 bases and V 0 bases, and 3 bases lay outside the gene matches. Germline CDR1 WSHSY, CDR2 SAAADI. The CDR3 reads CASSESRQGNEQFF. DNA for the CDR3: TGCGCCAGCAGTGAGTCACGACAGGGTAATGAGCAGTTCTTC.

This clonotype occurred many times. The V call is TRBV5-6, the J call TRBJ2-1; 9 bases map to TRBD2. J was trimmed by 10 bases and V by 0 bases; bases with no gene match: 2. CDR3 size: 13 residues. Germline V CDR1 and CDR2: SGHDT, YYEEEE. The chain's CDR3 is CASSLASGIEQFF. The CDR3 DNA follows: TGTGCCAGCAGCTTGGCTAGCGGGATAGAGCAGTTCTTC.

The J gene is TRBJ2-3, the V gene TRBV3-1; 13 bases fit TRBD2. CDR3 size: 15 residues. V lost 5 bases to trimming and J lost 6 bases; unmatched junction nucleotides: 5. Germline V gene data show CDR1 as LGHDT and CDR2 as YNNKEL (reference sequence). CDR3 in DNA: TGTGCCAGCAGCTATGGACTAGCGGGAGCTGATACGCAGTATTTT. Translation: CASSYGLAGADTQYF.